Listed here are 32 T cell receptor beta chains from one sample, sequenced in a study of control samples from healthy donors and cancer patients. Repertoires were generated with immunoSEQ multiplex PCR, while TCRdb's copy carries only in-frame clones and drops some. The data show about 120,000 clones, over 75% seen once. The specimen was PBMCs. The receptors shown here come from a woman aged 45 to 65 with colorectal cancer.

The V and J genes are TRBV12-5 and TRBJ2-7; D unresolved. Germline V gives CDR1 LGHNT, CDR2 FRNRAP. V was pared by 2 bases and J by 2 bases, with 4 bases between. The CDR3 totals 12 residues. CDR3 residues: CASGLQTYEQYF. The CDR3 DNA reads as TGTGCTAGTGGTTTGCAAACCTACGAGCAGTACTTC.

The V and J genes are TRBV28 and TRBJ1-6; 10 bases agree with TRBD1. The CDR3 is 14 residues long. Trimming took 6 bases from V and 6 from J; bases not matched to a gene: 2. In germline, CDR1 is MDHEN, CDR2 SYDVKM. CDR3 residues: CASSRTGGNSPLHF. In DNA, the CDR3 is TGTGCCAGCAGCCGGACAGGGGGTAATTCACCCCTCCACTTT.

This chain links TRBV27 with TRBJ1-6; maybe TRBD1 (5 bases). V was cut by 5 bases and J by 7 bases, with 15 bases left in between. The CDR3 is 15 residues long. CDR1 MNHEY and CDR2 SMNVEV come from the germline V gene (reference sequence). The CDR3 bases are TGTGCCAGCAGTCGTCCCGGGACGGGAAATTCACCCCTCCACTTT. Its translation is CASSRPGTGNSPLHF.

Only a few counts were recorded for this clone. This chain connects TRBV5-1 to TRBJ2-1; D uncertain. The ends were cut back, 1 base at V and 0 bases at J, with 17 bases in the middle. CDR3 size: 18 residues. Germline-derived CDR1 and CDR2 are SGHRS and YFSETQ. The CDR3 here is CASSLPRPRLSSYNEQFF. The DNA for the CDR3 is TGCGCCAGCAGCTTGCCTCGCCCCCGTTTGAGCTCCTACAATGAGCAGTTCTTC.

This chain uses TRBV9 with TRBJ1-3, with D possibly matching TRBD1 (6 bases). Deletions cut 4 bases from V and 4 bases from J, with 21 bases between. Germline-derived CDR1 and CDR2 are SGDLS and YYNGEE. This CDR3 is built from 17 residues. The CDR3 nucleotides are TGTGCCAGCAGCTCCAATTTTCAACAGGGTTCGGGAAACACCATATATTTT. The encoded protein is CASSSNFQQGSGNTIYF.

This clone has only one observation. This chain links TRBV5-6 with TRBJ1-5; TRBD1 matches at 7 bases. CDR3 size: 16 residues. From germline, CDR1 is SGHDT and CDR2 YYEEEE. The V gene end was trimmed by 1 base and the J gene end by 3 bases; junction bases not matched to a gene: 7. The CDR3 here is CASSLYQGVLNQPQHF. The CDR3 DNA follows: TGTGCCAGCAGCTTGTACCAGGGGGTTCTCAATCAGCCCCAGCATTTT.

The V and J genes are TRBV5-1 and TRBJ2-3, with D perhaps matching TRBD1 (5 bases). This CDR3 has 14 residues. Germline CDR1 SGHRS, CDR2 YFSETQ. V was trimmed by 9 bases and J by 6 bases, leaving 20 bases between them. Here the CDR3 DNA reads TGCGCCACCAGACTGGGGCCCTCGAGCGATACGCAGTATTTT. Translating gives CATRLGPSSDTQYF.

V is TRBV5-6 and J is TRBJ1-6; 9 bases are shared with TRBD1. This CDR3 region has 19 residues. Germline CDR1 and CDR2: SGHDT and YYEEEE. Losses at the gene ends were 4 bases for V and 0 bases for J; bases not matched to a gene: 11. CDR3 residues: CASSPNTGTGFSYNSPLHF. As DNA, the CDR3 is TGTGCCAGCAGCCCGAACACCGGGACAGGGTTCTCCTATAATTCACCCCTCCACTTT.

This chain joins TRBV10-3 and TRBJ2-7, with a weak D call TRBD1 (6 bases). The CDR3 loop spans 14 amino acids. Germline V lookup: CDR1 ENHRY, CDR2 SYGVKD. V was cut by 2 bases and J by 5 bases, with 13 bases left in between. In nucleotides, the CDR3 is TGTGCCATCAGTGAGCGTGGACAGCACCACGAGCAGTACTTC. This codes for CAISERGQHHEQYF.

The genes are TRBV18 and TRBJ1-3; no clear D. The germline gives CDR1 KGHSH, CDR2 LQKENI. V lost 6 bases to trimming and J lost 2 bases, with 11 bases between them. CDR3 length: 14 amino acids. This chain's CDR3 is CASSPESTGNTIYF. The CDR3 region has the DNA TGTGCCAGCTCCCCAGAGAGTACTGGAAACACCATATATTTT.

The CDR3 protein is CASSGDSDQPQHF. CDR3 coding DNA: TGTGCCAGCAGTGGGGACTCCGATCAGCCCCAGCATTTT. The chain uses TRBV2 and TRBJ1-5, with D possibly matching TRBD1 (5 bases). The CDR3 has 13 residues. Germline V gene lookup returns CDR1 SNHLY and CDR2 FYNNEI. V was clipped by 4 bases and J by 5 bases, with 9 bases between them.

V is TRBV11-2 and J is TRBJ2-7, with D perhaps matching TRBD1 or TRBD2 (5 bases each). Germline V gene lookup returns CDR1 SGHAT and CDR2 FQNNGV. This CDR3 is 14 amino acids long. The V end lost 4 bases, the J end lost 4 bases, and 14 bases lay between the germline ends. The CDR3 nucleotides read TGTGCCAGCAGCTCTTGGCAGAGGGGATACGAGCAGTACTTC. Residues: CASSSWQRGYEQYF.

The table lists this clone with a count of one. This chain connects TRBV27 to TRBJ1-1; possible D gene TRBD1, 5 bases. V lost 6 bases and J 1 base, leaving 12 bases between the germline ends. The CDR3 is made up of 14 amino acids. CDR1 is MNHEY, CDR2 SMNVEV, per germline (reference sequence). CDR3 in DNA: TGTGCCAGCAGACCGGGGCTCCCGAACACTGAAGCTTTCTTT. Translated, it gives CASRPGLPNTEAFF.

This chain links TRBV10-2 with TRBJ2-2; weak D call: TRBD1 (6 bases). Germline lookup yields CDR1 WSHSY and CDR2 SAAADI. V was clipped by 0 bases and J by 5 bases, with 10 bases between them. The CDR3 is 15 residues long. This CDR3 is CASSESTGGTGELFF. CDR3 sequence (DNA): TGCGCCAGCAGTGAGTCGACAGGCGGTACCGGGGAGCTGTTTTTT.

The rearrangement uses TRBV2 and TRBJ1-1; D gene uncertain. This CDR3 region has 14 residues. V was pared by 1 base and J by 3 bases, with 9 bases between. Germline V gene data show CDR1 as SNHLY and CDR2 as FYNNEI. DNA for the CDR3: TGTGCCAGCAGTGAAGACCCCCCCTACACTGAAGCTTTCTTT. Protein: CASSEDPPYTEAFF.

The chain joins TRBV29-1 to TRBJ1-3, with a weak D call TRBD1 (5 bases). Germline CDR1 reads SQVTM; CDR2 reads ANQGSEA. The CDR3 covers 12 residues. Trimming removed 6 bases from V and 4 bases from J, with 10 bases in between. The CDR3 is CSVGTAGNTIYF. The CDR3 DNA reads as TGCAGCGTCGGGACTGCAGGAAACACCATATATTTT.

The chain has TRBV7-8 and TRBJ2-7; tentatively, D is TRBD1 or TRBD2 (5 bases each). CDR3 length equals 14 residues. The germline V gene has CDR1 SGHVS and CDR2 FQNEAQ. The ends were cut back, 1 base at V and 3 bases at J, with 10 bases in the middle. For the CDR3, the DNA is TGTGCCAGCAGCTTAGGTGGGGGATACTACGAGCAGTACTTC. Translating it yields CASSLGGGYYEQYF.

V and J are TRBV6-1 and TRBJ1-2; 8 bases line up with TRBD1. V shed 0 bases, J shed 4 bases, and the junction held 4 bases outside the gene matches. The CDR3 is 15 residues long. Germline values: CDR1 MNHNS, CDR2 SASEGT. CDR3 loop: CASSEAGTGPYGYTF. The CDR3 region has the DNA TGTGCCAGCAGTGAAGCGGGGACAGGACCCTATGGCTACACCTTC.

The chain joins TRBV27 to TRBJ2-1, with 8 bases lining up with TRBD2. The trim removed 0 bases at V and 1 base at J, leaving 8 bases unmatched. There are 18 residues in the CDR3. Germline loops: CDR1 MNHEY, CDR2 SMNVEV (reference sequence). Written as DNA, the CDR3 is TGTGCCAGCAGTTTATCTCCGGGACTAGGTTTGTCCTACAATGAGCAGTTCTTC. Amino acids: CASSLSPGLGLSYNEQFF.

The V and J genes are TRBV30 and TRBJ2-5; D may be TRBD2 (6 bases). Germline V gene lookup returns CDR1 GTSNPN and CDR2 SVGIG (reference sequence). This CDR3 spans 18 amino acids. Trimming took 1 base from V and 5 from J, leaving 26 bases between them. The CDR3 nucleotides are TGTGCCTGGAGTGATAGCGGAGAGGGGCTTTGGTATAGGGAGACCCAGTACTTC. Translation: CAWSDSGEGLWYRETQYF.

This chain connects TRBV10-3 to TRBJ2-7; TRBD2 matches 9 bases. Trimming at V came to 3 bases and at J to 0 bases, leaving 9 bases not matched to a gene. The CDR3 contains 17 residues. Germline loops: CDR1 ENHRY, CDR2 SYGVKD. In nucleotides, the CDR3 is TGTGCCATCAGTGACGGAGGGGCTAGCGGGGCCTCCTACGAGCAGTACTTC. Protein sequence: CAISDGGASGASYEQYF.

The chain uses TRBV27 and TRBJ2-7, with D tentatively TRBD1 (7 bases). CDR1 MNHEY and CDR2 SMNVEV come from the germline V gene (reference sequence). Trimming stripped 3 bases from V and 2 bases from J, with 14 bases between. The CDR3 consists of 15 residues. The CDR3 here is CASSLQGGGPYEQYF. CDR3 sequence (DNA): TGTGCCAGCAGTTTGCAGGGGGGTGGCCCCTACGAGCAGTACTTC.

This clone was found once. The chain is built from TRBV7-2 and TRBJ1-3; TRBD1 agrees at 10 bases. Trimming cost V 3 bases and J 11 bases; bases outside gene matches: 7. CDR3 length: 14 amino acids. Germline values: CDR1 SGHTA, CDR2 FQGNSA. This CDR3 reads CASSFRQGAQAIYF. As DNA, the CDR3 is TGTGCCAGCAGCTTTAGACAGGGGGCGCAGGCCATATATTTT.

The V gene is TRBV2, the J gene TRBJ1-2; 9 bases line up with TRBD1. The CDR3 contains 14 residues. The J segment lost 6 bases and the V segment lost 5 bases, leaving 7 bases of the junction unmatched. Germline assignment: CDR1 SNHLY and CDR2 FYNNEI. CDR3 sequence (DNA): TGTGCCAGCAGTCTCACAGGGGGCGGAGATGGCTACACCTTC. It encodes CASSLTGGGDGYTF.

The J gene is TRBJ2-7, the V gene TRBV10-3; no clear D gene. The V end lost 5 bases, the J end lost 0 bases, and 2 bases lay between the germline ends. CDR1 is ENHRY and CDR2 is SYGVKD in the germline V gene. This CDR3 contains 11 residues. The CDR3 reads CAISSSYEQYF. As DNA, the CDR3 is TGTGCCATCAGTTCCTCCTACGAGCAGTACTTC.

The chain links TRBV19 to TRBJ2-1; the match to TRBD2 covers 9 bases. V lost 1 base to trimming and J lost 6 bases; unmatched junction nucleotides: 4. Per germline, CDR1 LNHDA and CDR2 SQIVND (reference sequence). CDR3 length equals 15 residues. The CDR3: CASSIGGSGSNEQFF. CDR3 sequence (DNA): TGTGCCAGTAGTATAGGTGGTAGCGGGAGCAATGAGCAGTTCTTC.

This clone appeared a few times. V and J are TRBV7-2 and TRBJ1-5, with 10 bases fitting TRBD1. The germline gives CDR1 SGHTA, CDR2 FQGNSA. The trim removed 5 bases at V and 10 bases at J, leaving 11 bases unmatched. The CDR3 consists of 15 residues. The CDR3 sequence is CASSTWGTGDRPQHF. The DNA of the CDR3 is TGTGCCAGCAGCACCTGGGGGACAGGGGATCGACCCCAGCATTTT.

V usage is TRBV30 and J usage is TRBJ1-1; D is ambiguous. The germline CDR1 and CDR2 sequences are GTSNPN and SVGIG (reference sequence). The germline V and J ends were trimmed by 3 bases and 0 bases, with 17 bases remaining between them. The CDR3 loop spans 16 amino acids. The CDR3 region has the DNA TGTGCCTGGAGGGAGGTCAGGCGATTTATGAACACTGAAGCTTTCTTT. Translation: CAWREVRRFMNTEAFF.

This clone came up once. The chain links TRBV4-2 to TRBJ2-4; a possible D gene is TRBD1 (5 bases). This CDR3 has 15 amino acids. V was trimmed by 0 bases and J by 7 bases, leaving 13 bases between them. CDR1 LGHNA and CDR2 YNFKEQ come from the germline V gene. The CDR3 DNA reads TGTGCCAGCAGCCAAGATCGGCAGGGCGGCAACATTCAGTACTTC. Amino acids: CASSQDRQGGNIQYF.

The rearrangement joins TRBV6-1 to TRBJ1-1, with D uncertain. The CDR3 totals 12 residues. V lost 3 bases and J 7 bases, leaving 9 bases between the germline ends. Germline CDR1 MNHNS, CDR2 SASEGT. CDR3: CASSDLPFEAFF. Written as DNA, the CDR3 is TGTGCCAGCAGTGACCTTCCCTTTGAAGCTTTCTTT.

The rearrangement uses TRBV3-1 (or the pseudogene TRBV3-2) and TRBJ1-1; 8 bases fit TRBD1. The CDR3 has 16 amino acids. Looked up from germline, CDR1 is LGHDT and CDR2 is YNNKEL (reference sequence). With 5 bases clipped from V and 3 bases from J, the junction kept 11 bases outside the gene matches. CDR3 amino acids: CASSARDRSGHTEAFF. CDR3 coding DNA: TGTGCCAGCAGCGCCCGGGACAGGTCTGGTCACACTGAAGCTTTCTTT.

This rearrangement joins TRBV7-8 to TRBJ1-5; D ambiguous. Germline V gene sequence: CDR1 SGHVS, CDR2 FQNEAQ. Trimming removed 5 bases at V and 1 base at J, with 18 bases between. The CDR3 is made up of 17 amino acids. This CDR3 is CASSRGRQGGSNQPQHF. The CDR3 coding sequence is TGTGCCAGCAGCCGCGGTAGACAAGGAGGAAGCAATCAGCCCCAGCATTTT.